This T cell receptor (beta chain) was sequenced in a study of technical replicates of blood from a few donors. Sequenced by immunoSEQ multiplex PCR; TCRdb stores in-frame clones only, minus some. The sample has tens of thousands of clones, roughly 89% seen once. Germline V gives CDR1 SGDLS, CDR2 YYNGEE. This CDR3 has 16 amino acids. The trim removed 4 bases at V and 2 bases at J, leaving 9 bases unmatched. The clonotype was recovered from a human donor in good health. Some clones in this sample may be carry-over from other donors' samples. The chain recombines TRBV9 with TRBJ2-3; 8 bases align to TRBD2. Sequenced: PBMCs. For the CDR3, the DNA is TGTGCCAGCAGCCCTGAGGCGGGAGGAATCACAGATACGCAGTATTTT. Protein sequence: CASSPEAGGITDTQYF.